The 32 T cell receptor beta chains given below trace back to one sample, sequenced in a study of CD8 T cells in ankylosing spondylitis. TCRdb passed the 5' RACE reads through MiXCR, listing each CDR3 protein once. This table has under 250,000 distinct CDR3 sequences, roughly a tenth appearing once. The source material was blood, either unsorted or a sorted T cell fraction (not recorded which). The receptor set was obtained from a male donor with ankylosing spondylitis or in good health (not recorded which).

This clonotype appeared many times. This rearrangement joins TRBV12-3 or TRBV12-4 to TRBJ1-2, with 7 bases aligning to TRBD1. J lost 3 bases, V lost 5 bases, and 6 bases had no gene match. This CDR3 spans 14 amino acids. The CDR3 loop is CASSVGTVYYGYTF. For the CDR3, the DNA is TGTGCCAGCAGTGTCGGGACAGTCTACTATGGCTACACCTTC.

CDR3 region: CASSYDRGRVDYTF. CDR3 coding DNA: TGTGCCAGCAGCTACGACAGGGGGCGCGTCGACTACACCTTC. The chain links TRBV7-2 to TRBJ1-2; 10 nucleotides line up with TRBD1. This CDR3 has 14 residues. Germline V CDR1 and CDR2: SGHTA, FQGNSA. Trimming took 4 bases from V and 10 from J; bases not matched to a gene: 9.

This clonotype was seen at least ten times. CDR3 loop: CSASGGGVGTYEQYF. The CDR3 region has the DNA TGCAGTGCTAGCGGAGGAGGGGTCGGTACCTACGAGCAGTACTTC. This sequence joins TRBV20-1 and TRBJ2-7; D is possibly TRBD2 (6 bases). The CDR3 spans 15 residues. In germline, CDR1 is DFQATT, CDR2 SNEGSKA (reference sequence). The V end lost 3 bases, the J end lost 2 bases, and 17 bases lay between the germline ends.

This clonotype was found many times. The V gene is TRBV10-3, the J gene TRBJ2-3; D remains ambiguous. Trimming shortened V by 6 bases and J by 1 base, and 8 bases separated the two germline ends. CDR1 is ENHRY and CDR2 is SYGVKD in the germline V gene. The CDR3 length is 13 residues. The CDR3 loop reads CAIRLPGTDTQYF. The CDR3 coding sequence is TGTGCCATCAGGCTCCCCGGCACAGATACGCAGTATTTT.

This clonotype showed up many times. The chain is built from TRBV7-2 and TRBJ2-1; TRBD1 or TRBD2 may be the D gene (5 bases each). The CDR3 consists of 14 residues. The V gene's germline CDR1 is SGHTA and CDR2 FQGNSA. Trimming shortened V by 5 bases and J by 4 bases, and 12 bases separated the two germline ends. The CDR3 reads CASSPGTEYNEQFF. Here the CDR3 DNA reads TGTGCCAGCAGCCCGGGGACGGAATACAATGAGCAGTTCTTC.

This clonotype was seen ten or more times. The chain links TRBV25-1 to TRBJ1-3; TRBD1 is a possible D gene (5 bases). The V gene's germline CDR1 is MGHDK and CDR2 SYGVNS. Trimming removed 2 bases at V and 0 bases at J, with 11 bases between. The CDR3 length is 16 residues. The CDR3 region is CASSEGGFDSGNTIYF. CDR3 DNA sequence: TGTGCCAGCAGTGAAGGGGGTTTCGACTCTGGAAACACCATATATTTT.

The table lists this clonotype with many counts. The chain carries TRBV4-2 and TRBJ2-4, with no clear D. The CDR3 has 15 residues. Germline V gives CDR1 LGHNA, CDR2 YNFKEQ. Trimming took off 0 bases at V and 7 bases at J, with 13 bases between the two ends. CDR3 loop: CASSQDRVGRNIQYF. CDR3 sequence (DNA): TGTGCCAGCAGCCAAGATCGTGTGGGCCGCAACATTCAGTACTTC.

This clonotype was counted at least ten times. The chain couples TRBV4-1 to TRBJ1-5; no reliable D call. Per the germline V gene, CDR1 is MGHRA and CDR2 is YSYEKL. The ends were cut back, 4 bases at V and 1 base at J, with 17 bases in the middle. This CDR3 spans 17 amino acids. CDR3 DNA: TGCGCCAGCAGCCCACTTCAAGGACTCCAAAGCAATCAGCCCCAGCATTTT. Protein product: CASSPLQGLQSNQPQHF.

Many counts were recorded for this clonotype. The chain joins TRBV12-3 or TRBV12-4 to TRBJ2-1, with D uncertain. The CDR3 covers 14 residues. V was clipped by 5 bases and J by 5 bases, with 13 bases between them. For the CDR3, the DNA is TGTGCCAGCAGTCACAGTAGAGACGACAATGAGCAGTTCTTC. As protein: CASSHSRDDNEQFF.

The sample holds a few counts of this clonotype. The chain carries TRBV3-1 and TRBJ1-5, with D maybe TRBD1 (6 bases). The CDR3 runs to 16 residues. Germline lookup yields CDR1 LGHDT and CDR2 YNNKEL (reference sequence). Trimming stripped 0 bases from V and 4 bases from J, with 13 bases between. The CDR3 loop reads CASSQEGGSPNQPQHF. In nucleotides, the CDR3 is TGTGCCAGCAGCCAAGAGGGGGGCTCCCCGAATCAGCCCCAGCATTTT.

There are many counts of this clonotype. The V call is TRBV30, the J call TRBJ2-7; D ambiguous. Deletions cut 3 bases from V and 0 bases from J, with 6 bases between. CDR3 length equals 12 residues. Germline values: CDR1 GTSNPN, CDR2 SVGIG (reference sequence). The CDR3 DNA reads as TGTGCCTGGAGCCTGAGCTCCTACGAGCAGTACTTC. Translating gives CAWSLSSYEQYF.

In its sample, this clonotype was seen a few times. This chain uses TRBV5-1 with TRBJ1-4; D not certain. CDR3 size: 17 residues. V lost 0 bases and J lost 4, with 16 bases in between. From germline, CDR1 is SGHRS and CDR2 YFSETQ. The CDR3 spells CASSLAGVGGSNEKLFF. The CDR3 DNA follows: TGCGCCAGCAGCTTGGCCGGGGTGGGCGGAAGTAATGAAAAACTGTTTTTT.

This clonotype was picked up many times. The rearrangement uses TRBV12-3 or TRBV12-4 and TRBJ1-4; the D gene is possibly TRBD1 (6 bases). The CDR3 totals 12 residues. Trimming took off 6 bases at V and 9 bases at J, with 11 bases between the two ends. The CDR3 here is CASSRTEKKLFF. The CDR3 nucleotides are TGTGCCAGCAGCCGGACAGAAAAAAAACTGTTTTTT.

This clonotype was observed at least ten times. V usage is TRBV12-3 or TRBV12-4 and J usage is TRBJ1-5, with 7 bases lining up with TRBD1. There are 17 residues in the CDR3. The J segment lost 0 bases and the V segment lost 4 bases, leaving 9 bases of the junction unmatched. The CDR3 DNA follows: TGTGCCAGCAGTTCCGACAGGGTAGGGTATAGCAATCAGCCCCAGCATTTT. Its protein is CASSSDRVGYSNQPQHF.

In this sample, this clonotype turned up many times. The V and J genes are TRBV5-1 and TRBJ2-3; unclear D gene. Trimming took 0 bases from V and 2 from J, leaving 13 bases between them. CDR3 length: 16 amino acids. The germline gives CDR1 SGHRS, CDR2 YFSETQ. The CDR3 loop is CASSLEGPTFTDTQYF. CDR3 bases: TGCGCCAGCAGCTTGGAAGGCCCTACCTTCACAGATACGCAGTATTTT.

This clonotype has at least ten counts. The V and J genes are TRBV29-1 and TRBJ2-2, with D unresolved. CDR3 length equals 12 residues. The germline gives CDR1 SQVTM, CDR2 ANQGSEA. V lost 0 bases and J 6 bases, leaving 5 bases between the germline ends. DNA for the CDR3: TGCAGCGTTGAAGATTGGCCCGGGGAGCTGTTTTTT. It is translated as CSVEDWPGELFF.

This clonotype has a count of ten or more. This chain links TRBV20-1 with TRBJ2-1; unclear D gene. The germline V gene has CDR1 DFQATT and CDR2 SNEGSKA (reference sequence). This CDR3 comprises 12 residues. Trimming took 7 bases from V and 6 from J, leaving 13 bases between them. The CDR3 loop is CSVRAPPNEQFF. Written as DNA, the CDR3 is TGCAGTGTAAGAGCGCCCCCCAATGAGCAGTTCTTC.

Ten or more counts support this clonotype. The chain combines TRBV20-1 with TRBJ2-3; TRBD2 aligns across 7 bases. CDR1 and CDR2 (germline): DFQATT, SNEGSKA (reference sequence). The CDR3 runs 15 residues. Trimming at V came to 6 bases and at J to 8 bases, leaving 17 bases not matched to a gene. In nucleotides, the CDR3 is TGCAGTGCACCGGGACCCGCCGCCTCGGGGGGTACGCAGTATTTT. Translated, it gives CSAPGPAASGGTQYF.

This clonotype was seen ten or more times. The chain has TRBV5-1 and TRBJ2-1, with 11 bases aligning to TRBD2. J gave up 9 bases and V 6 bases, and 14 bases lay outside the gene matches. Germline V gene sequence: CDR1 SGHRS, CDR2 YFSETQ. The CDR3 contains 16 residues. As DNA, the CDR3 is TGCGCCAGCACTCCAGTTTCCGGGACTAGCGGTAGTGAGCAGTTCTTC. Encoded protein: CASTPVSGTSGSEQFF.

Points on this clonotype: Being one base from a much bigger clone, this may be a read error. The chain recombines TRBV5-1 with TRBJ2-2, with D perhaps assigned TRBD1 or TRBD2 (5 bases each). This CDR3 has 14 residues. Germline CDR1 is SGHRS and CDR2 is YFSETQ. Trimming took 6 bases from V and 7 from J, leaving 16 bases between them. CDR3 amino acids: CASNPPGTLGELFF. In DNA form, the CDR3 reads TGCGCCAGCAACCCACCAGGGACCCTCGGGGAGCTGTTTTTT.

In its sample, this clonotype was seen many times. The chain joins TRBV20-1 to TRBJ2-3; 11 bases map to TRBD1. The CDR3 covers 15 residues. The trim removed 3 bases at V and 4 bases at J, leaving 6 bases unmatched. The germline gives CDR1 DFQATT, CDR2 SNEGSKA (reference sequence). The CDR3 sequence is CSASGQGAGADTQYF. DNA for the CDR3: TGCAGTGCTAGCGGACAGGGGGCTGGCGCAGATACGCAGTATTTT.

This clonotype appeared many times. The rearrangement uses TRBV2 and TRBJ2-7; TRBD1 matches at 9 bases. Germline values: CDR1 SNHLY, CDR2 FYNNEI. CDR3 length: 11 residues. V was clipped by 3 bases and J by 11 bases; unmatched bases: 2. The CDR3 loop reads CASSDRTGEYF. CDR3 DNA sequence: TGTGCCAGCAGTGATCGGACAGGGGAGTACTTC.

Many counts were recorded for this clonotype. DNA of the CDR3: TGCGCCAGCACAGTAGCGGGAGCTGATGAGCAGTACTTC. Amino acid sequence: CASTVAGADEQYF. The genes are TRBV5-1 and TRBJ2-7; 9 nucleotides line up with TRBD2. The J segment lost 7 bases and the V segment lost 6 bases, leaving 8 bases of the junction unmatched. Germline CDR1 reads SGHRS; CDR2 reads YFSETQ. The CDR3 runs to 13 residues.

This clonotype was seen repeatedly, ten times or more. J is TRBJ2-1 and V is TRBV20-1; a possible D gene is TRBD2 (7 bases). The V gene's germline CDR1 is DFQATT and CDR2 SNEGSKA (reference sequence). The CDR3 consists of 18 residues. V was cut by 1 base and J by 0 bases, with 19 bases left in between. The CDR3 protein is CSARGVRGALSSYNEQFF. The CDR3, as DNA: TGCAGTGCTAGAGGAGTTCGGGGGGCGCTAAGCTCCTACAATGAGCAGTTCTTC.

This clonotype was detected ten times or more. The CDR3 nucleotides read TGTGCCAGCGGATACGAGCGGGGCGCCTACAATGAGCAGTTCTTC. Translation gives CASGYERGAYNEQFF. This rearrangement joins TRBV7-9 to TRBJ2-1; 7 bases are shared with TRBD2. This CDR3 has 15 amino acids. With V trimmed by 8 bases and J by 2 bases, 9 bases remained unmatched. Germline lookup yields CDR1 SEHNR and CDR2 FQNEAQ (reference sequence).

This clonotype was detected many times. The chain is built from TRBV19 and TRBJ1-1; D is ambiguous. The CDR3 runs 14 residues. Germline V gene lookup returns CDR1 LNHDA and CDR2 SQIVND (reference sequence). Trimming removed 3 bases at V and 4 bases at J, with 12 bases between. Written as DNA, the CDR3 is TGTGCCAGTAGTATTGCCCGGGCCGTCACTGAAGCTTTCTTT. Translation: CASSIARAVTEAFF. Variable domain in full (rest from reference TRBV19 and TRBJ1-1): DGGITQSPKYLFRKEGQNVTLSCEQNLNHDAMYWYRQDPGQGLRLIYYSQIVNDFQKGDIAEGYSVSREKKESFPLTVTSAQKNPTAFYLCASSIARAVTEAFFGQGTRLTVV.

This clonotype was detected ten times or more. This chain connects TRBV20-1 to TRBJ1-1; D is perhaps TRBD1 (6 bases). This CDR3 has 14 amino acids. The germline CDR1 and CDR2 sequences are DFQATT and SNEGSKA (reference sequence). Trimming took off 6 bases at V and 6 bases at J, with 20 bases between the two ends. The CDR3 is CSAQLQGGSAEAFF. The CDR3 DNA is TGCAGTGCCCAATTACAGGGAGGGTCGGCTGAAGCTTTCTTT.

This clonotype showed up many times. V usage is TRBV15 and J usage is TRBJ2-3; D perhaps matches TRBD2 (6 bases). V was trimmed by 4 bases and J by 4 bases, leaving 12 bases between them. The V gene's germline CDR1 is LNHNV and CDR2 YYDKDF (reference sequence). This CDR3 comprises 14 residues. CDR3 nucleotides: TGTGCCACCAGCATGTCTAGCGCATCAGATACGCAGTATTTT. Its protein product is CATSMSSASDTQYF.

This clonotype was seen repeatedly, ten times or more. In nucleotides, the CDR3 is TGTGCCAGCAGTTCGCTCAGGGGTAATAGCAATCAGCCCCAGCATTTT. Its translation is CASSSLRGNSNQPQHF. J is TRBJ1-5 and V is TRBV6-2 or TRBV6-3, with D possibly TRBD1 on 6 matching bases. The CDR3 has 16 amino acids. CDR1 MNHEY and CDR2 SVGEGT come from the germline V gene. V lost 4 bases to trimming and J lost 0 bases, with 13 bases between them.

This clonotype was counted ten times or more. The chain links TRBV5-1 to TRBJ2-1; 11 bases align to TRBD2. After removal of 5 bases from V and 1 base from J, the junction contained 8 bases not matched to a gene. The length of the CDR3 is 17 residues. Germline CDR1 reads SGHRS; CDR2 reads YFSETQ. CDR3 sequence: CASRTLAGGSSYNEQFF. The CDR3 DNA sequence: TGCGCCAGCAGGACCCTAGCGGGGGGCTCATCCTACAATGAGCAGTTCTTC. Based on the CDR3 plus reference TRBV5-1 and TRBJ2-1, the full variable domain is KAGVTQTPRYLIKTRGQQVTLSCSPISGHRSVSWYQQTPGQGLQFLFEYFSETQRNKGNFPGRFSGRQFSNSRSEMNVSTLELGDSALYLCASRTLAGGSSYNEQFFGPGTRLTVL.

In its sample, this clonotype was seen many times. The chain is built from TRBV5-1 and TRBJ2-7; D gene ambiguous. This CDR3 region has 14 residues. V was trimmed by 1 base and J by 3 bases, leaving 11 bases between them. CDR1 and CDR2 from the germline V gene are SGHRS and YFSETQ. For the CDR3, the DNA is TGCGCCAGCAGCTTGACACGAACCATCTACGAGCAGTACTTC. As protein: CASSLTRTIYEQYF.

This clonotype was observed at least ten times. The rearrangement uses TRBV27 and TRBJ2-7, with D tentatively TRBD2 (5 bases). Germline V gives CDR1 MNHEY, CDR2 SMNVEV (reference sequence). Trimming took off 5 bases at V and 2 bases at J, with 10 bases between the two ends. The CDR3 totals 13 residues. CDR3: CASSPFGAYEQYF. The CDR3 nucleotides read TGTGCCAGCAGTCCTTTCGGGGCCTACGAGCAGTACTTC.